Listed below are T cell receptor beta chains from one sample, sequenced in a study of quantifying T cell responses using KT2 cells. TCRdb re-called the UMI-ligation and nested PCR reads with MiXCR, one entry per CDR3 protein. The profile shows tens of thousands of distinct CDR3 sequences, roughly 7.2% of them singletons. Sequencing was carried out using PBMCs spiked with cells of the T cell clone KT2. The receptor set was obtained from a human donor. CDR3s include the opening cysteine and the closing phenylalanine or tryptophan. The D gene is left open where the match is weak. Part of the rows lack a size; the others show once, few, many or a class for expanded clones.

many	TRBV7-9	TRBD1	TRBJ2-7	CASSRLGDRSYEQYF	TGTGCCAGCAGCCGGCTCGGGGACAGGAGCTACGAGCAGTACTTC
many	TRBV12-5	-	TRBJ1-5	CASGLIPLRGNQPQHF	TGTGCTAGTGGTTTGATCCCCCTGAGGGGCAATCAGCCCCAGCATTTT
many	TRBV27	-	TRBJ2-7	CASSLFTGTGRLGYEQYF	TGTGCCAGCAGTTTATTTACAGGCACGGGGAGACTTGGCTACGAGCAGTACTTC
many	TRBV20-1	-	TRBJ2-2	CSATSPLSGELFF	TGCAGTGCAACCTCCCCCCTTTCCGGGGAGCTGTTTTTT
few	TRBV5-1	-	TRBJ1-6	CASSLEGGPTNSPLHF	TGCGCCAGCAGCTTGGAGGGGGGGCCCACCAATTCACCCCTCCACTTT
few	TRBV12-3/TRBV12-4	TRBD2	TRBJ2-6	CAISGSKRSGANVLTF	TGTGCCATCAGCGGGAGTAAGAGAAGTGGGGCCAACGTCCTGACTTTC
many	TRBV2	-	TRBJ2-3	CANSRKDAGPYTDTQYF	TGTGCCAACTCTAGAAAAGACGCCGGGCCCTACACAGATACGCAGTATTTT
many	TRBV6-4	TRBD1	TRBJ2-1	CASSTTDRASYNEQFF	TGTGCCAGCAGTACCACTGACAGGGCATCCTACAATGAGCAGTTCTTC
-	TRBV6-4	-	TRBJ1-6	CASSDSSQGNSPLHF	TGTGCCAGCAGTGACTCCAGTCAGGGGAATTCACCCCTCCACTTT
many	TRBV7-8	-	TRBJ1-5	CASSLMGGFNQPQHF	TGTGCCAGCAGCTTAATGGGAGGGTTCAATCAGCCCCAGCATTTT
many	TRBV5-1	TRBD1	TRBJ2-1	CASSSNTGGNEQFF	TGCGCCAGCAGCAGCAATACAGGGGGCAATGAGCAGTTCTTC
many	TRBV7-6	-	TRBJ2-3	CASSLGGATRTDTQYF	TGTGCCAGCAGCTTAGGTGGGGCTACCCGCACAGATACGCAGTATTTT
few	TRBV5-1	-	TRBJ1-4	CASSLLGRPNEKLFF	TGCGCCAGCAGCTTGCTCGGGAGACCTAATGAAAAACTGTTTTTT
-	TRBV5-6	-	TRBJ1-1	CASSLRGPGSEAFF	TGTGCCAGCAGCTTGCGGGGGCCTGGATCTGAAGCTTTCTTT
many	TRBV7-9	-	TRBJ1-2	CASSPLKGGRDSGYTF	TGTGCCAGCAGCCCTCTTAAGGGGGGGCGAGATTCTGGCTACACCTTC
many	TRBV4-1	-	TRBJ1-5	CASSQDRRGLGSNLPQHF	TGCGCCAGCAGCCAAGATAGAAGAGGGCTAGGGTCTAATCTGCCCCAGCATTTT
many	TRBV15	-	TRBJ1-5	CATSSGYPDQPQHF	TGTGCCACCAGCAGCGGTTATCCCGATCAGCCCCAGCATTTT
few	TRBV30	-	TRBJ1-1	CAWGVDGTEAFF	TGTGCCTGGGGGGTGGACGGGACGGAAGCTTTCTTT
many	TRBV2	TRBD2	TRBJ2-1	CASSSGTSGGSEQFF	TGTGCCAGCTCATCCGGGACTAGCGGGGGAAGTGAGCAGTTCTTC
many	TRBV29-1	TRBD1	TRBJ1-1	CSVVGTAKNTEAFF	TGCAGCGTCGTAGGGACAGCGAAGAACACTGAAGCTTTCTTT
-	TRBV12-5	TRBD2	TRBJ2-7	CASGLALGLADYEQYF	TGTGCTAGTGGTTTGGCACTGGGACTAGCGGATTACGAGCAGTACTTC
many	TRBV6-6	-	TRBJ2-1	CASSLTGSGDEQFF	TGTGCCAGCAGTTTAACAGGAAGTGGCGATGAGCAGTTCTTC
-	TRBV10-1	-	TRBJ1-1	CASSMDSNTEAFF	TGCGCCAGCAGTATGGACAGTAACACTGAAGCTTTCTTT
-	TRBV7-6	TRBD1	TRBJ1-1	CASSSIRGHRMNTEAFF	TGTGCCAGCAGCTCCATCAGGGGGCATCGGATGAACACTGAAGCTTTCTTT
-	TRBV5-1	-	TRBJ2-7	CASSLGQRYEQYF	TGCGCCAGCAGCTTGGGACAGAGATACGAGCAGTACTTC
-	TRBV20-1	TRBD2	TRBJ2-1	CSAPGLAGRNEQFF	TGCAGTGCTCCCGGACTAGCGGGAAGGAATGAGCAGTTCTTC
few	TRBV25-1	TRBD1	TRBJ2-2	CASKRQGESGELFF	TGTGCCAGCAAACGACAGGGAGAAAGTGGGGAGCTGTTTTTT
few	TRBV7-9	-	TRBJ2-7	CASSSTRSYEQYF	TGTGCCAGCAGCTCAACACGTTCCTACGAGCAGTACTTC
few	TRBV5-1	-	TRBJ2-1	CASSPDGGPPNEQFF	TGCGCCAGCAGCCCGGACGGAGGTCCCCCCAATGAGCAGTTCTTC
many	TRBV12-3/TRBV12-4	-	TRBJ1-1	CASSPPGRGEAFF	TGTGCCAGCAGCCCGCCCGGTAGGGGAGAAGCTTTCTTT
few	TRBV12-3/TRBV12-4	-	TRBJ2-3	CATDYRGADTQYF	TGTGCCACCGATTATCGTGGGGCAGATACGCAGTATTTT
many	TRBV2	-	TRBJ1-5	CASSGTQNQPQHF	TGTGCCAGCAGTGGAACCCAAAATCAGCCCCAGCATTTT
once	TRBV7-2	TRBD1	TRBJ1-1	CASSLNPTGANTEAFF	TGTGCCAGCAGCTTAAACCCCACAGGGGCGAACACTGAAGCTTTCTTT
many	TRBV2	-	TRBJ2-5	CASSATASSVQETQYF	TGTGCCAGCAGTGCGACGGCTAGCAGCGTCCAAGAGACCCAGTACTTC
-	TRBV21-1	-	TRBJ2-3	CASSKAGGDSTDTQYF	TGTGCCAGCAGCAAAGCTGGCGGGGACAGCACAGATACGCAGTATTTT
many	TRBV18	-	TRBJ1-1	CASSPSTGQTEAFF	TGTGCCAGCTCACCCTCGACCGGTCAGACTGAGGCTTTCTTT
few	TRBV6-2/TRBV6-3	-	TRBJ2-2	CASSYANTGELFF	TGTGCCAGCAGTTACGCGAACACCGGGGAGCTGTTTTTT
few	TRBV20-1	-	TRBJ2-3	CSARDSPRGTDTQYF	TGCAGTGCTAGGGACTCACCGCGAGGCACAGATACGCAGTATTTT
many	TRBV11-2	TRBD1	TRBJ1-1	CASSKMGTGVMNTEAFF	TGTGCCAGCAGCAAGATGGGGACAGGAGTAATGAACACTGAAGCTTTCTTT
few	TRBV27	-	TRBJ1-2	CASSLTPGTWANYGYTF	TGTGCCAGCAGTTTAACCCCCGGGACTTGGGCTAACTATGGCTACACCTTC
-	TRBV2	-	TRBJ1-5	CASSGDGSNQPQHF	TGTGCCAGCAGTGGGGACGGTAGCAATCAGCCCCAGCATTTT
-	TRBV5-1	TRBD2	TRBJ2-3	CASSSSGTSGGDTQYF	TGCGCCAGCAGCTCGAGCGGGACTAGCGGGGGAGATACGCAGTATTTT
many	TRBV19	-	TRBJ2-1	CASTDRNNEQFF	TGTGCCAGTACAGACAGGAACAATGAGCAGTTCTTC
-	TRBV27	-	TRBJ2-6	CASMFVAGANVLTF	TGTGCCAGTATGTTCGTGGCTGGGGCCAACGTCCTGACTTTC
few	TRBV6-1	TRBD1	TRBJ2-5	CASTWTGVETQYF	TGTGCCAGCACATGGACAGGGGTAGAGACCCAGTACTTC
many	TRBV29-1	-	TRBJ1-2	CSVAQPESYTF	TGCAGCGTTGCACAGCCAGAAAGCTACACCTTC
many	TRBV7-7	-	TRBJ2-2	CASSVDRTGELFF	TGTGCCAGCAGCGTCGACAGAACCGGGGAGCTGTTTTTT
many	TRBV2	-	TRBJ1-4	CASSEYGVVKLFF	TGTGCCAGCAGTGAATACGGCGTGGTAAAACTGTTTTTT
few	TRBV15	-	TRBJ2-7	CATSRGAASYEQYF	TGTGCCACCAGCAGAGGAGCGGCTTCTTACGAGCAGTACTTC